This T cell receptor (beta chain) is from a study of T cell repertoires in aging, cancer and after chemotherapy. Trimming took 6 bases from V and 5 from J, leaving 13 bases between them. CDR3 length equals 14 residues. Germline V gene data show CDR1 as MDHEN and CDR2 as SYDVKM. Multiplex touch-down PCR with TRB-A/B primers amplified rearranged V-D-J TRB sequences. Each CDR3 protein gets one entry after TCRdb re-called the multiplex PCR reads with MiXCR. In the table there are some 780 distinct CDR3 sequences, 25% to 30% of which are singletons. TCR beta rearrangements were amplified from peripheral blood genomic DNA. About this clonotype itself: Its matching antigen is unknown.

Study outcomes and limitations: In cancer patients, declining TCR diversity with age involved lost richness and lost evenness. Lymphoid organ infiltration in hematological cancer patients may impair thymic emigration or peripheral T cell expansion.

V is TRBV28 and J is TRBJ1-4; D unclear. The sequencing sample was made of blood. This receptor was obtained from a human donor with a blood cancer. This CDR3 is CASSRRISNEKLFF. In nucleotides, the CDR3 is TGTGCCAGCAGCCGACGGATTTCCAATGAAAAACTGTTTTTT.